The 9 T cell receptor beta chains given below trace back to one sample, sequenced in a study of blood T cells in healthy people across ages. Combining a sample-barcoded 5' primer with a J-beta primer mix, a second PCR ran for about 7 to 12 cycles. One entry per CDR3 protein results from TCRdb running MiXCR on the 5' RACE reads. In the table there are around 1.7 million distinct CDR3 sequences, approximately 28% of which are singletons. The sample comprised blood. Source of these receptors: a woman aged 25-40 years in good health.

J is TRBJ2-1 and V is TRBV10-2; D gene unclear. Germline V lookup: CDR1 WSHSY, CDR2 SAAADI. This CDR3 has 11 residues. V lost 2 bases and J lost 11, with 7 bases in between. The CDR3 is CASSERSKQFF. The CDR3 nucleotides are TGCGCCAGCAGTGAGAGAAGTAAGCAGTTCTTC.

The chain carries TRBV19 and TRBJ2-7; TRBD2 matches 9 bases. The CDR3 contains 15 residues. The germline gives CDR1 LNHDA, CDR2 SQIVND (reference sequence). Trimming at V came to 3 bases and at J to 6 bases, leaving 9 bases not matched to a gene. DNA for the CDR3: TGTGCCAGTAGTATCAGCGGGACTAGCACTACCGAGCAGTACTTC. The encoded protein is CASSISGTSTTEQYF.

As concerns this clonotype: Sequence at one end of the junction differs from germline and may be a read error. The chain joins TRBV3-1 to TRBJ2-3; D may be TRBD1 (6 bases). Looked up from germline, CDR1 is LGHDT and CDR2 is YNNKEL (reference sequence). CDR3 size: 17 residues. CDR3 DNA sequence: TGTGTCAGCAGACCGTTCAGGGGCGTCGAAGGGACAGATACGCAGTATTTT. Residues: CVSRPFRGVEGTDTQYF.

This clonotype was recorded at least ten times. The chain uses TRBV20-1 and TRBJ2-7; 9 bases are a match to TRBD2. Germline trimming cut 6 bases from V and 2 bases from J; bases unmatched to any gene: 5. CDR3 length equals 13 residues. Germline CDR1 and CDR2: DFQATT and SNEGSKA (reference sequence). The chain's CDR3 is CSAQSGGTYEQYF. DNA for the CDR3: TGCAGTGCCCAGAGCGGGGGGACCTACGAGCAGTACTTC.

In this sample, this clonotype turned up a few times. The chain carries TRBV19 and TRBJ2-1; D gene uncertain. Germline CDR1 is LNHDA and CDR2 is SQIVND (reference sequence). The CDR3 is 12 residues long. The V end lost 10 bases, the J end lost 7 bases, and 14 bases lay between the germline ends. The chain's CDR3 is CATAGRRNEQFF. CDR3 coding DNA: TGTGCCACTGCTGGGCGGCGGAATGAGCAGTTCTTC.

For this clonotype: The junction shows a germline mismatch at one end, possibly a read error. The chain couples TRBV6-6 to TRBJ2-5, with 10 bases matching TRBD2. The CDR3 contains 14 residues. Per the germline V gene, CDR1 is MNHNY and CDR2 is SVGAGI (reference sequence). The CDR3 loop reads CASSYLAGGEIQYF. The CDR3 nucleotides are TGTGCCAGCAGTTATTTAGCGGGAGGTGAGATCCAGTACTTC.

CDR3: CATRDGEGEETQYF. CDR3 DNA: TGTGCCACACGGGACGGTGAAGGAGAAGAGACCCAGTACTTC. The chain couples TRBV6-6 to TRBJ2-4; D may match TRBD1 or TRBD2 (5 bases each). The end of the DNA fits TRBJ2-5 better, so the J call may be wrong. The germline gives CDR1 MNHNY, CDR2 SVGAGI (reference sequence). The CDR3 has 14 amino acids.

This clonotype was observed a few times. CDR3 in amino acids: CASSYIRQVNEQFF. Here the CDR3 DNA reads TGTGCCAGCAGTTATATCAGACAGGTCAATGAGCAGTTCTTC. The chain couples TRBV6-2 or TRBV6-3 to TRBJ2-1, with D possibly matching TRBD1 (6 bases). The V end was cut by 3 bases, the J end by 6 bases, with 12 bases between. CDR1 and CDR2 from the germline V gene are MNHEY and SVGEGT. There are 14 residues in the CDR3.

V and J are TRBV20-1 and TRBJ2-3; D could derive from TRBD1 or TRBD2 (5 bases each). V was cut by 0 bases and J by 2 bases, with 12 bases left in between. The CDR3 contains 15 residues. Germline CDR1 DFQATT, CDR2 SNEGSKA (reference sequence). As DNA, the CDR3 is TGCAGTGCTAGAGATGGGGGTAACGCCACAGATACGCAGTATTTT. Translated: CSARDGGNATDTQYF.